One and the same sample provided the 21 T cell receptor beta chains below, sequenced in a study of beta chain features in type 1 diabetes. Since all of the isolated RNA was reverse transcribed, expressed TCRB transcripts were what got sequenced. The data were produced by immunoSEQ multiplex PCR, yet TCRdb's version contains in-frame clones alone and is incomplete. The sample holds about 260,000 clones, more than 65% seen once. Sequencing was carried out using naive CD4+ T cells from blood. The receptor source for this set is a man aged 25-45 years in good health.

DNA of the CDR3: TGCGCCAGCAGCCTGACTAGCGGACGCACAGATACGCAGTATTTT. Translation: CASSLTSGRTDTQYF. The V call is TRBV5-1, the J call TRBJ2-3; 9 positions match TRBD2. The CDR3 has 15 amino acids. V gave up 4 bases and J gave up 1 base; unmatched junction bases: 4. CDR1 is SGHRS, CDR2 YFSETQ, per germline.

CDR3 in DNA: TGTGCCAGCAGCTTGGGTAGGGGTATAGCCAAAAACATTCAGTACTTC. This encodes CASSLGRGIAKNIQYF. The chain joins TRBV5-4 to TRBJ2-4; D may be TRBD1 (5 bases). V was trimmed by 0 bases and J by 0 bases, leaving 10 bases between them. The CDR3 covers 16 residues. The germline gives CDR1 SGHNT, CDR2 YYREEE (reference sequence).

The chain is built from TRBV5-4 and TRBJ2-3; 7 bases map to TRBD2. The CDR3 has 16 amino acids. CDR1 SGHNT and CDR2 YYREEE come from the germline V gene (reference sequence). Trimming removed 1 base from V and 5 bases from J; junction bases left unmatched: 10. In DNA form, the CDR3 reads TGTGCCAGCAGCTTGATCGAGCGGGGTGCTCTAGATACGCAGTATTTT. It codes for CASSLIERGALDTQYF.

V is TRBV6-5 and J is TRBJ2-3, with 11 nucleotides matching TRBD1. The CDR3 length is 14 residues. CDR1 is MNHEY, CDR2 SVGAGI, per germline. The V segment lost 7 bases and the J segment 1 base; nucleotides outside the gene matches: 1. This CDR3 is CASMDRGRTDTQYF. CDR3 DNA sequence: TGTGCCAGCATGGACAGGGGGCGCACAGATACGCAGTATTTT.

The DNA for the CDR3 is TGTGCCAGCAGCAAAAGCGTTGAAGCTTTCTTT. The encoded protein is CASSKSVEAFF. The chain employs TRBV21-1 and TRBJ1-1. TRBV21-1 is classified as a pseudogene. The CDR3 is 11 amino acids.

The chain links TRBV6-5 to TRBJ1-1; D is possibly TRBD1 (5 bases). Trimming took 8 bases from V and 7 from J, leaving 11 bases between them. This CDR3 spans 11 amino acids. CDR1 and CDR2 from the germline V gene are MNHEY and SVGAGI. CDR3 coding DNA: TGTGCCAGCTCTAGGGGCAGTGAAGCTTTCTTT. Encoded protein: CASSRGSEAFF.

This clone has just a few counts. This sample includes further DNA sequences coding for the same CDR3. This chain links TRBV7-2 with TRBJ1-5, with D perhaps matching TRBD1 (5 bases). This CDR3 is built from 15 residues. The germline CDR1 and CDR2 sequences are SGHTA and FQGNSA. V was trimmed by 5 bases and J by 0 bases, leaving 11 bases between them. The CDR3 loop is CASSLDRYSNQPQHF. The CDR3 region has the DNA TGTGCCAGCAGCCTCGACAGATATAGCAATCAGCCCCAGCATTTT.

The chain carries TRBV30 and TRBJ2-5; D unresolved. Germline CDR1 is GTSNPN and CDR2 is SVGIG (reference sequence). CDR3 length: 13 residues. Deletions cut 0 bases from V and 5 bases from J, with 10 bases between. For the CDR3, the DNA is TGTGCCTGGAGTGTGAAGCCAGGCGAGACCCAGTACTTC. Translation: CAWSVKPGETQYF.

This clone was counted between two and nine times. V and J are TRBV29-1 and TRBJ2-7, with D perhaps matching TRBD1 (6 bases). The CDR3 length is 12 residues. Germline CDR1 is SQVTM and CDR2 is ANQGSEA. Trimming left V 4 bases short and J 5 bases short, with 12 bases between. The CDR3 protein is CSVAGQINEQYF. The CDR3 DNA is TGCAGCGTTGCCGGACAGATCAACGAGCAGTACTTC.

This clone appeared a single time. The chain employs TRBV27 and TRBJ2-1; weak D call: TRBD2 (5 bases). Trimming cost V 6 bases and J 2 bases, with 11 bases left between them. This CDR3 spans 14 amino acids. Germline CDR1 is MNHEY and CDR2 is SMNVEV (reference sequence). In DNA form, the CDR3 reads TGTGCCAGCAGCGGGCGGGTAACCTACAATGAGCAGTTCTTC. Encoded protein: CASSGRVTYNEQFF.

V is TRBV30 and J is TRBJ1-1, with D perhaps TRBD1 (5 bases). This CDR3 contains 11 residues. Germline CDR1 GTSNPN, CDR2 SVGIG (reference sequence). DNA for the CDR3: TGTGCTGGGGCGAGGGTCACTGAAGCTTTCTTT. This sequence encodes CAGARVTEAFF. Variable domain in full (rest from reference TRBV30 and TRBJ1-1): SQTIHQWPATLVQPVGSPLSLECTVEGTSNPNLYWYRQAAGRGLQLLFYSVGIGQISSEVPQNLSASRPQDRQFILSSKKLLLSDSGFYLCAGARVTEAFFGQGTRLTVV.

The genes are TRBV20-1 and TRBJ2-7; D is ambiguous. Germline CDR1 is DFQATT and CDR2 is SNEGSKA (reference sequence). This CDR3 is built from 10 residues. The ends were cut back, 3 bases at V and 7 bases at J, with 7 bases in the middle. The CDR3 DNA follows: TGCAGTGCTAGTGATGGAGAGCAGTACTTC. Its translation: CSASDGEQYF.

A few counts support this clone. The genes are TRBV7-9 and TRBJ1-6; 7 positions match TRBD1. V shed 4 bases and J 10 bases; nucleotides not matched to a gene: 7. The CDR3 spans 14 residues. Germline V lookup: CDR1 SEHNR, CDR2 FQNEAQ (reference sequence). In DNA form, the CDR3 reads TGTGCCAGCAGCTCCGGGACAGCTCGGTCACCCCTCCACTTT. This codes for CASSSGTARSPLHF.

The V call is TRBV5-1, the J call TRBJ2-1, with TRBD2 identical over 8 bases. CDR3 length equals 16 residues. Unmatched junction bases numbered 12, after V lost 4 bases and J lost 6 bases. Germline CDR1 reads SGHRS; CDR2 reads YFSETQ. The DNA for the CDR3 is TGCGCCAGCAGCCATACGGGACTAGACCTTGGCAATGAGCAGTTCTTC. This sequence encodes CASSHTGLDLGNEQFF.

This clone was counted a few times. CDR3 sequence (DNA): TGCAGCGTTCTGACAGGGGCTATCACCTACGAGCAGTACTTC. It codes for CSVLTGAITYEQYF. This sequence joins TRBV29-1 and TRBJ2-7; 8 bases map to TRBD1. Losses at the gene ends were 5 bases for V and 2 bases for J; bases not matched to a gene: 8. The CDR3 is made up of 14 amino acids. Germline CDR1 is SQVTM and CDR2 is ANQGSEA.

The rearrangement links TRBV30 to TRBJ1-5, with D possibly being TRBD1 (6 bases). The CDR3 loop spans 15 amino acids. V lost 2 bases to trimming and J lost 7 bases, with 18 bases between them. From germline, CDR1 is GTSNPN and CDR2 SVGIG (reference sequence). The CDR3 sequence: CAWSQGHGESQPQHF. CDR3 DNA: TGTGCCTGGAGTCAGGGACACGGAGAGTCACAGCCCCAGCATTTT.

This chain links TRBV5-4 with TRBJ2-5, with 7 bases fitting TRBD1. Germline V gene lookup returns CDR1 SGHNT and CDR2 YYREEE (reference sequence). The CDR3 is 13 amino acids. The ends lost 4 bases at V and 2 bases at J; junction bases unmatched: 2. CDR3 coding DNA: TGTGCCAGCAGCCGGGACAGACAAGAGACCCAGTACTTC. This codes for CASSRDRQETQYF.

This clone appeared a single time. The chain has TRBV10-3 and TRBJ2-7; weak D call: TRBD1 (5 bases). Trimming removed 3 bases at V and 5 bases at J, with 14 bases between. The CDR3 is 14 amino acids. CDR1 and CDR2 (germline): ENHRY, SYGVKD. The CDR3 bases are TGTGCCATCAGTGAAGCAGGGATTGTTCACGAGCAGTACTTC. As protein: CAISEAGIVHEQYF.

This clone has a handful of counts. V is TRBV30 and J is TRBJ2-3, with 8 bases that match TRBD2. The V gene end was trimmed by 3 bases and the J gene end by 2 bases; junction bases not matched to a gene: 7. Looked up from germline, CDR1 is GTSNPN and CDR2 is SVGIG (reference sequence). The length of the CDR3 is 15 residues. The CDR3 protein is CAWRDLAGFTDTQYF. The CDR3 DNA reads as TGTGCCTGGAGAGATCTAGCGGGTTTCACAGATACGCAGTATTTT.

The rearrangement joins TRBV7-9 to TRBJ2-7; 11 bases align to TRBD2. Germline CDR1 SEHNR, CDR2 FQNEAQ (reference sequence). Trimming cost V 1 base and J 4 bases; bases outside gene matches: 3. The length of the CDR3 is 15 residues. The CDR3 DNA is TGTGCCAGCAGCTTAGGGGGACTAGCGGTGTACGAGCAGTACTTC. Amino acids: CASSLGGLAVYEQYF.

This clone was counted a single time. This chain joins TRBV5-1 and TRBJ2-1; no definite D call. The CDR3 covers 12 residues. Between the trimmed V and J ends, which lost 2 bases and 7 bases, there was a span of 7 bases. Germline loops: CDR1 SGHRS, CDR2 YFSETQ. CDR3 sequence: CASSLDLNEQFF. CDR3 DNA sequence: TGCGCCAGCAGCTTAGATTTGAATGAGCAGTTCTTC.